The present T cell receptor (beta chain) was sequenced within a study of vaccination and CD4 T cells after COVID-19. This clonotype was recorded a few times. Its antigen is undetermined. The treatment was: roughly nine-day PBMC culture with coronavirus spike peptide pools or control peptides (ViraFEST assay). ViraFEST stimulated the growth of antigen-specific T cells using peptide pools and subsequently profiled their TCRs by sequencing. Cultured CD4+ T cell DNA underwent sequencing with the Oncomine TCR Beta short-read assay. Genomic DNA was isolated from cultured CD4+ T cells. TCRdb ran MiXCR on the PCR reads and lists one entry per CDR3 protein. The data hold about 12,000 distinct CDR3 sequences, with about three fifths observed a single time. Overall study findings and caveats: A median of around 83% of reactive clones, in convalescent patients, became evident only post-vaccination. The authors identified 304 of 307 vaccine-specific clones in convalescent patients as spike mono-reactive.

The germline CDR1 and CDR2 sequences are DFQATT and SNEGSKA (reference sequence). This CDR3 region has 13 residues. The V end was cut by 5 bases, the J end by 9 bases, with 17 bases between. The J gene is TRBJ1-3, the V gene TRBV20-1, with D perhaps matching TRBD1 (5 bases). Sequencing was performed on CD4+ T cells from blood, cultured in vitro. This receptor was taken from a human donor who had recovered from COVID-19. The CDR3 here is CSAQTDPGSTIYF. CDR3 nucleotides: TGCAGTGCTCAGACAGATCCGGGGAGCACCATATATTTT.